This T cell receptor beta chain was documented in a study of beta chain features in type 1 diabetes. Study background: Cell yields, gender and age were comparable in patients and healthy donors. Notes on the study in general: Type 1 diabetes patients had VDJ junctions that carried fewer insertions and more deletions.

CDR3 size: 15 residues. Germline V lookup: CDR1 SGDLS, CDR2 YYNGEE. The V end lost 0 bases, the J end lost 10 bases, and 19 bases lay between the germline ends. The entirety of the isolated RNA underwent reverse transcription, so expressed TCRB transcripts were sequenced. Profiling relied on immunoSEQ multiplex PCR, and the TCRdb table lists in-frame clones only, not all of them. Of 810,000 or so clones detected, about 17% appear once; the ten largest clones hold about 0.02%. A few counts support this clone. The antigen remains undetermined. The V call is TRBV9, the J call TRBJ1-1; D is undetermined. Sequenced sample: naive CD4+ T cells from blood. The TCR was taken from a woman in her late teens or twenties in good health. The CDR3 region is CASSVGGVMKGGAFF. The CDR3 region has the DNA TGTGCCAGCAGCGTAGGGGGAGTCATGAAGGGAGGAGCTTTCTTT.